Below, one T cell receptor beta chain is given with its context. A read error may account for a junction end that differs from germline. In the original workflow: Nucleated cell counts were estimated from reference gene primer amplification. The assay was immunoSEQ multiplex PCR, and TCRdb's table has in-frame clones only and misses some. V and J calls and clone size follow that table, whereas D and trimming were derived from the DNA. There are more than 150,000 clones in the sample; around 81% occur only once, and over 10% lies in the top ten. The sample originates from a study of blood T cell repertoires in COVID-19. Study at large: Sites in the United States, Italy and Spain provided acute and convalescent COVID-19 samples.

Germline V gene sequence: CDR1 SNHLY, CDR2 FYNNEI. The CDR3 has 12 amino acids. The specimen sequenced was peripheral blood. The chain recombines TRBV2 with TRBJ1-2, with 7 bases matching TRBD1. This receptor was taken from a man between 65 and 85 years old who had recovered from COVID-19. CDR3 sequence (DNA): TGTGCCAGCAGGGAAGACAGGGACGGCTACACCTTC. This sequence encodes CASREDRDGYTF.